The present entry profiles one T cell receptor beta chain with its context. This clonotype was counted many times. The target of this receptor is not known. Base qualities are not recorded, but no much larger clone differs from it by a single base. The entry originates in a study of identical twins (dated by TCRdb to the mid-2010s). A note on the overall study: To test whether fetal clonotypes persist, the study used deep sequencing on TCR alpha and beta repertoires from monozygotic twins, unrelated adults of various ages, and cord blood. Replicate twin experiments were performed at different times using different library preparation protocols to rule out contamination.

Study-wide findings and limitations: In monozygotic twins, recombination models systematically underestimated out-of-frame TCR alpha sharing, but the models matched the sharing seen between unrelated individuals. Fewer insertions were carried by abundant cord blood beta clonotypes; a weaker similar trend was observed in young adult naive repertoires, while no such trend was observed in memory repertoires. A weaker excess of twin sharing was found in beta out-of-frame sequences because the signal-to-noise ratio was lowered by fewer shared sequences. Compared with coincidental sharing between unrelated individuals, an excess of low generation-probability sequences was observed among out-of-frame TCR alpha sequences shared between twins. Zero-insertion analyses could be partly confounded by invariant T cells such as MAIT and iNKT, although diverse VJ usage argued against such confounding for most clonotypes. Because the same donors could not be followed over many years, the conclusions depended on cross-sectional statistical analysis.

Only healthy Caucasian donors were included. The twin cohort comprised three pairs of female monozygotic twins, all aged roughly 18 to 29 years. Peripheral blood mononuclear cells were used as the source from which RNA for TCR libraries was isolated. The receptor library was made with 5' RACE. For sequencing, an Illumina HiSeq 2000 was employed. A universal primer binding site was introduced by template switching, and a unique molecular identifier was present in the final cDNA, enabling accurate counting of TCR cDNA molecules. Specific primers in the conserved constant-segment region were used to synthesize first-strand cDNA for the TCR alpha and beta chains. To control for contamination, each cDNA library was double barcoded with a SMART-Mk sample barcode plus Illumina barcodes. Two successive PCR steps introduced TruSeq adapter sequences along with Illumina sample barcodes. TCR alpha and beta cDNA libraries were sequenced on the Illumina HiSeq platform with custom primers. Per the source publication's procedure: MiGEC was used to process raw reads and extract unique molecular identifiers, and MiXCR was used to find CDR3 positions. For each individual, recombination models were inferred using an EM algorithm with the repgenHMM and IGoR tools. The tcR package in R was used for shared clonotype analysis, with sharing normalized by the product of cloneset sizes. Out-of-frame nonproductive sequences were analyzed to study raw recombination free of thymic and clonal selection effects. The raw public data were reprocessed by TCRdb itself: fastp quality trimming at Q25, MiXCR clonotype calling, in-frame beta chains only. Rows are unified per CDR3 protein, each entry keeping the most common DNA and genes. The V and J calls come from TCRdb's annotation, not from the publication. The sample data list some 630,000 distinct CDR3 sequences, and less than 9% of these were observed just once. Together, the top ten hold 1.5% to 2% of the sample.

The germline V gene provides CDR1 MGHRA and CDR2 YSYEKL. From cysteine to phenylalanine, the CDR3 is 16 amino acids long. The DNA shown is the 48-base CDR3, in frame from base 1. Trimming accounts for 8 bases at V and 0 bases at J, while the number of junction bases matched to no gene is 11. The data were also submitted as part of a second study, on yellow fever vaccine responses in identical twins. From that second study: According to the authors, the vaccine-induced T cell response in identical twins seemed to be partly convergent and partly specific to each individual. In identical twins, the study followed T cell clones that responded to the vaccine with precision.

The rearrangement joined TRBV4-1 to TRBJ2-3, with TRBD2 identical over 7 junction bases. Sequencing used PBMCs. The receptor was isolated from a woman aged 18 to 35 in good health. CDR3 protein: CASESGVSSSTDTQYF. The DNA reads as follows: TGCGCCAGCGAAAGCGGGGTATCTTCTAGCACAGATACGCAGTATTTT.